This is a list of T cell receptor beta chains from one sample in a study of cytomegalovirus exposure and HLA in healthy donors. The assay was immunoSEQ multiplex PCR, and TCRdb's table has in-frame clones only and misses some. The data contain 250,000 to 350,000 clones, roughly 90% of them singletons. Sequenced material: PBMCs. The receptor source for this set is a man aged 35 to 55 in good health and CMV-seropositive. CDR3s include the opening cysteine and the closing phenylalanine or tryptophan. D genes are given only for firm matches. Some rows mark clone size as missing; the rest say once, few, many or name a class of expanded clone.

clone size,D gene,J gene,V gene,CDR3 protein,CDR3 DNA
once,-,TRBJ1-1,TRBV29-1,CSVEQREVTEAFF,TGCAGCGTTGAGCAGAGGGAAGTCACTGAAGCTTTCTTT
-,-,TRBJ2-5,TRBV6-5,CASSVRGQETQYF,TGTGCCAGCAGTGTCCGGGGGCAAGAGACCCAGTACTTC
-,TRBD1,TRBJ2-7,TRBV9,CASSAGTGVYEQYF,TGTGCCAGCAGCGCCGGGACAGGAGTTTACGAGCAGTACTTC
-,-,TRBJ2-5,TRBV6-6,CASSSQQGGETQYF,TGTGCCAGCAGTTCGCAACAGGGGGGGGAGACCCAGTACTTC
-,-,TRBJ2-1,TRBV27,CASSPGSGQFF,TGTGCCAGCAGTCCCGGTAGCGGGCAGTTCTTC
once,-,TRBJ2-3,TRBV2,CASSEVSGLTDTQYF,TGTGCCAGCAGTGAGGTTAGCGGACTCACAGATACGCAGTATTTT
-,TRBD2,TRBJ2-1,TRBV28,CASSTGTSGLAHNEQFF,TGTGCCAGCAGTACAGGGACTAGCGGGCTGGCTCACAATGAGCAGTTCTTC
few,-,TRBJ1-1,TRBV7-9,CASSREGSTEAFF,TGTGCCAGCAGCCGGGAGGGAAGTACTGAAGCTTTCTTT
-,TRBD2,TRBJ2-4,TRBV6-6,CASSPLAGLKNIQYF,TGTGCCAGCAGTCCGCTAGCGGGCCTCAAAAACATTCAGTACTTC
-,TRBD1,TRBJ2-7,TRBV28,CASSIRDSSYEQYF,TGTGCCAGCAGTATCCGGGACAGCTCCTACGAGCAGTACTTC